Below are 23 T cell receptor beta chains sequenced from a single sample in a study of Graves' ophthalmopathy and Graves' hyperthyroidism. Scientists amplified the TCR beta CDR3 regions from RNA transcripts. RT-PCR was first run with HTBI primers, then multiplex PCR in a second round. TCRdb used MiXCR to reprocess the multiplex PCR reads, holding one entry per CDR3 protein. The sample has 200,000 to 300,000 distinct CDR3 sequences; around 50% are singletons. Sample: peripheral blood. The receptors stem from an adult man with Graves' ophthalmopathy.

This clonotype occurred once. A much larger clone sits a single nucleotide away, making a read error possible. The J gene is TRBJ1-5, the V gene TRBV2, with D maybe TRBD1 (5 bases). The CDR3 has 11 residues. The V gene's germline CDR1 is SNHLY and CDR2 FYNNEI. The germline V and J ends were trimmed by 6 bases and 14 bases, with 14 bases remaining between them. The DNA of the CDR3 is TGTGCCAGCAGCTTGGGGGGGGTCGAGCATTTT. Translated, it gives CASSLGGVEHF.

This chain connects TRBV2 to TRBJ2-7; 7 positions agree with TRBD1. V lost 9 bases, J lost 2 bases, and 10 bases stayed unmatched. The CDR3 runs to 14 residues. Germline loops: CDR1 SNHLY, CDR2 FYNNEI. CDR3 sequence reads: CASTPRDSPYEQYF. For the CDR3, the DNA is TGTGCCAGTACCCCACGGGACAGCCCCTACGAGCAGTACTTC.

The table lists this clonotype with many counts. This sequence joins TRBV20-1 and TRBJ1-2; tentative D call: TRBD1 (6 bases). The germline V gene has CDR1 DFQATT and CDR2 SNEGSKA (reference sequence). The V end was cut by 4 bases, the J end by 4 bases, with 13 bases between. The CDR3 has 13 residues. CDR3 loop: CSATTGTLYGYTF. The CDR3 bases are TGCAGTGCTACGACCGGGACACTCTATGGCTACACCTTC.

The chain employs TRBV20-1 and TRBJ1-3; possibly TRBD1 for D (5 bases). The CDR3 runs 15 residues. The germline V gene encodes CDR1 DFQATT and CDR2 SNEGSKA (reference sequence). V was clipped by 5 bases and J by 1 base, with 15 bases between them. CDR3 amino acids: CSASTPRGSGNTIYF. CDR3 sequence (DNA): TGCAGTGCTTCTACCCCCCGGGGGTCTGGAAACACCATATATTTT.

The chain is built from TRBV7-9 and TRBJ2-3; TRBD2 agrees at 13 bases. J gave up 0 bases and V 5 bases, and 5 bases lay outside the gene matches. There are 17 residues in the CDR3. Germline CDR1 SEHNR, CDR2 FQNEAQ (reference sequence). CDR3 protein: CASSGGLAGPSTDTQYF. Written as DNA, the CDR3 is TGTGCCAGCAGCGGGGGACTAGCGGGACCAAGCACAGATACGCAGTATTTT.

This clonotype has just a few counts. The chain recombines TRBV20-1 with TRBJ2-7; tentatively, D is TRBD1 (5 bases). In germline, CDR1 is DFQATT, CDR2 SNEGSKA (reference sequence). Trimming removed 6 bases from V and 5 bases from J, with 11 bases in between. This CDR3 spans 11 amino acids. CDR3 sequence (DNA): TGCAGTGCAGCTGACAGAAACGAGCAGTACTTC. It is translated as CSAADRNEQYF.

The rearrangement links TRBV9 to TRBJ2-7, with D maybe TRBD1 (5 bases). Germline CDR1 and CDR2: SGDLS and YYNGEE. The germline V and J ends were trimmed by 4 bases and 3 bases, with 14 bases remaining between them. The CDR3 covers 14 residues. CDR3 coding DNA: TGTGCCAGCAGCCAGGGAACCTTTATCTACGAGCAGTACTTC. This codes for CASSQGTFIYEQYF.

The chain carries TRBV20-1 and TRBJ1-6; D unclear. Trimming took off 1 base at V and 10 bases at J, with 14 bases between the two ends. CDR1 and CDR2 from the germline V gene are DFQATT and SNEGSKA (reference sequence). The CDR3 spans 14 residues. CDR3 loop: CSARGYREGSPLHF. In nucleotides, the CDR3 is TGCAGTGCTAGAGGTTACCGGGAAGGATCACCCCTCCACTTT.

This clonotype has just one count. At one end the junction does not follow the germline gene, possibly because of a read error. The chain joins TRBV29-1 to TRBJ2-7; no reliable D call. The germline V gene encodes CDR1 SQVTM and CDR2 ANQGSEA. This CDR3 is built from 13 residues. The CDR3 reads CASLEAPSYEQYF. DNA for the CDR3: TGTGCCAGCCTAGAGGCGCCCTCCTACGAGCAGTACTTC.

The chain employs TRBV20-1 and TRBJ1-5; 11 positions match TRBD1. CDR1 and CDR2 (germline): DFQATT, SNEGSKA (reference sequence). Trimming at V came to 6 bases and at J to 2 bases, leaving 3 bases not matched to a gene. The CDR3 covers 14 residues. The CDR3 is CSARTGGGNQPQHF. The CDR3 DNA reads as TGCAGTGCAAGGACAGGGGGCGGCAATCAGCCCCAGCATTTT.

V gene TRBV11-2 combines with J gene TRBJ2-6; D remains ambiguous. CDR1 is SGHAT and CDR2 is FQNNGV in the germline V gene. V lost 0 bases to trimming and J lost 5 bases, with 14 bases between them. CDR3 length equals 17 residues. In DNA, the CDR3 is TGTGCCAGCAGCTTAGACGGGTTGGGCTCGCGGGCCAACGTCCTGACTTTC. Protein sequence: CASSLDGLGSRANVLTF.

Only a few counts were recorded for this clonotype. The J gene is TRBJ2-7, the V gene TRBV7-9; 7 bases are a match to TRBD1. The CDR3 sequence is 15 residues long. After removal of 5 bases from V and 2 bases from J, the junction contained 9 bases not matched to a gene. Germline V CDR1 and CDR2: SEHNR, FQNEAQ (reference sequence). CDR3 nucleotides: TGTGCCAGCAGCCCTACAGGGGTTCAAGCCTACGAGCAGTACTTC. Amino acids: CASSPTGVQAYEQYF.

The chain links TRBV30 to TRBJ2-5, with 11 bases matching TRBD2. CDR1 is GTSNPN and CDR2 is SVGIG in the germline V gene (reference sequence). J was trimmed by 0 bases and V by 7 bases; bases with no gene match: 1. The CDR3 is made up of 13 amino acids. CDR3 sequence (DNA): TGTGCCTCTAGCGGGAGGAACCAAGAGACCCAGTACTTC. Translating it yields CASSGRNQETQYF.

CDR3 nucleotides: TGCGCCAGCAGCTTGGCAGGGGTAACGGGCAATCAGCCCCAGCATTTT. Translating gives CASSLAGVTGNQPQHF. The chain links TRBV5-1 to TRBJ1-5; tentatively, D is TRBD1 (6 bases). CDR3 length: 16 amino acids. V was pared by 0 bases and J by 2 bases, with 12 bases between. Germline V lookup: CDR1 SGHRS, CDR2 YFSETQ.

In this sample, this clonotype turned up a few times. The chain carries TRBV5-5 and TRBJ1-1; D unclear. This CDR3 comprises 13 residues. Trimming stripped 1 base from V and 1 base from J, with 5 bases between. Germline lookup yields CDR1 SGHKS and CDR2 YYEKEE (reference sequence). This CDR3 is CASSLLENTEAFF. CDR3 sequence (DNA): TGTGCCAGCAGCTTGCTAGAGAACACTGAAGCTTTCTTT.

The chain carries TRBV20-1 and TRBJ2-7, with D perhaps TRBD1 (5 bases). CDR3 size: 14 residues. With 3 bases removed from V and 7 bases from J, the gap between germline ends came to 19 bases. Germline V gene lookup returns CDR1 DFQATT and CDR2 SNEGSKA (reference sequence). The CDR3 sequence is CSASLRGTYNEQYF. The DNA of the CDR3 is TGCAGTGCTAGTTTAAGGGGTACCTACAATGAGCAGTACTTC.

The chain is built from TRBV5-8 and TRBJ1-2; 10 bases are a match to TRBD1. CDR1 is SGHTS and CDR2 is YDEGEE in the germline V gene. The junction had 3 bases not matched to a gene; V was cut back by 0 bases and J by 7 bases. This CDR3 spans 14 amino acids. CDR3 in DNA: TGTGCCAGCAGCTTGGACGACAGGGGGCTTGGCTACACCTTC. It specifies CASSLDDRGLGYTF. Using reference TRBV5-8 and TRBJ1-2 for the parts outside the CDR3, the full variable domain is EAGVTQSPTHLIKTRGQQATLRCSPISGHTSVYWYQQALGLGLQFLLWYDEGEERNRGNFPPRFSGRQFPNYSSELNVNALELEDSALYLCASSLDDRGLGYTFGSGTRLTVV.

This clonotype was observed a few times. The CDR3 here is CASSVAEGFYGYTF. DNA for the CDR3: TGTGCCAGCAGCGTAGCGGAGGGGTTCTATGGCTACACCTTC. The chain joins TRBV9 to TRBJ1-2, with D perhaps matching TRBD1 (5 bases). V lost 0 bases and J 4 bases, leaving 10 bases between the germline ends. Germline lookup yields CDR1 SGDLS and CDR2 YYNGEE. The CDR3 contains 14 residues.

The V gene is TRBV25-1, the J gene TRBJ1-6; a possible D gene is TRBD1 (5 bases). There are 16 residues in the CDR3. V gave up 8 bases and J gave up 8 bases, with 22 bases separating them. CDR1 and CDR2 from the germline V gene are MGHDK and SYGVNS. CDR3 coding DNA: TGTGCCAGCTCCCCTCTCGGGACTTGGCAAGATTCACCCCTCCACTTT. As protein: CASSPLGTWQDSPLHF.

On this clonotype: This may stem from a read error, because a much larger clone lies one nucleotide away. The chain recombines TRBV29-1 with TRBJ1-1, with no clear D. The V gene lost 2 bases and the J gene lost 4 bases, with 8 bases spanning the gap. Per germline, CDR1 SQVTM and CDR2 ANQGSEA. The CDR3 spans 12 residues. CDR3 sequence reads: CSVELLSTEAFF. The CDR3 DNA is TGCAGCGTTGAATTACTGAGCACTGAAGCTTTCTTT. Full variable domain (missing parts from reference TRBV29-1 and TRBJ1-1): SAVISQKPSRDICQRGTSLTIQCQVDSQVTMMFWYRQQPGQSLTLIATANQGSEATYESGFVIDKFPISRPNLTFSTLTVSNMSPEDSSIYLCSVELLSTEAFFGQGTRLTVV.

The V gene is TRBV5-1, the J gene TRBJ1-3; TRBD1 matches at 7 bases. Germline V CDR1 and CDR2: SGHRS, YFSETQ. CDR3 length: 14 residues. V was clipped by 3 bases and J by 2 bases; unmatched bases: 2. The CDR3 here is CASSSDRAGNTIYF. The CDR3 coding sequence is TGCGCCAGCAGCTCAGACAGGGCTGGAAACACCATATATTTT.

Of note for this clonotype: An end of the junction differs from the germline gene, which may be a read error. This chain's CDR3 is CASSPVLAGVSNYGYTF. CDR3 bases: TGTGCCAGCAGCCCAGTTCTCGCGGGGGTCTCTAACTATGGCTACACCTTC. The chain has TRBV5-1 and TRBJ1-2, with D maybe TRBD1 (5 bases). The CDR3 runs to 17 residues. The germline V gene encodes CDR1 SGHRS and CDR2 YFSETQ.

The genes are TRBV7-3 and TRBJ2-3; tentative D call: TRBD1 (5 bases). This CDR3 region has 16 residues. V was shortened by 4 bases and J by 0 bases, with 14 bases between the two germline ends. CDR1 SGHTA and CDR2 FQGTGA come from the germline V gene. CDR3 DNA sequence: TGTGCCAGCAGCTCCACAGGAATGGCCAGCACAGATACGCAGTATTTT. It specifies CASSSTGMASTDTQYF.